This T cell receptor beta chain stems from a study of T cells in Graves' hyperthyroidism and ophthalmopathy (dated by TCRdb to the late 2010s). About the study as a whole: Peripheral blood was collected at initial diagnosis, before any treatment. Prospective prediction of ophthalmopathy was tested in an independent validation cohort of about 19 hyperthyroidism patients and 17 patients who later progressed to ophthalmopathy. A discovery cohort of roughly 100 patients, roughly 45 with Graves' ophthalmopathy and under 60 with stable Graves' hyperthyroidism, was used to find distinguishing TCR V-J signatures. The roughly 91 discovery patients were randomly divided into training and test sets at a 7:3 ratio. After sampling, hyperthyroidism patients received methimazole starting at 30 mg daily, and ophthalmopathy patients received high-dose intravenous methylprednisolone. In roughly six Graves' hyperthyroidism patients, the study also compared T-cell repertoires from thyroid tissue with T-cell repertoires from blood. TCR Vbeta CDR3 sequencing of 130 to 150 peripheral blood samples (roughly 41 ophthalmopathy, around 80 hyperthyroidism and about 17 progressor patients) is reported in the paper. The paper's findings and limits, for the study overall: No statistical method was used to fix the sample size in advance, and group allocation was not hidden from the investigators. In validation, progression to ophthalmopathy was predicted by the model with nearly 71% sensitivity and 72% to 80% specificity, a median of roughly 6 months before onset. Most expanded thyroid clonotypes (frequency above 0.001) were also detected in blood, suggesting blood repertoires may reflect thyroid immune responses. Ophthalmopathy was separated from stable hyperthyroidism by a 13 V-J signature model, with 85% to 90% sensitivity and approximately 81% specificity obtained in cross-validation and 80%/75% obtained in testing.

Stable Graves' hyperthyroidism was defined as no progression to ophthalmopathy during 18 months of follow-up. Hyperthyroidism patients were newly diagnosed, with disease duration under 2 months, and aged 18 to 65 years. Patients with uncontrolled infections, other autoimmune diseases, pregnancy or lactation were excluded. Diagnoses relied on clinical symptoms, serum thyroxine and TRAb, thyroid ultrasound and orbital computed tomography. Ficoll-Paque density gradient centrifugation was used to isolate PBMCs from about 10 ml of fresh peripheral blood. Trizol reagent was used to extract total RNA, and RNA quality was then checked on an Agilent 2100 Bioanalyzer. CDR3 length: 13 amino acids, cysteine to phenylalanine. The CDR3 DNA has 39 bases and is translated from base 1. Trimming takes 6 bases off V and 4 bases off J; junction bases not matched to a gene: 5. The germline V gene (reference sequence) sets CDR1 to SEHNR and CDR2 to FQNEAQ.

This clonotype has at least ten counts. This receptor's antigen is unknown. Within one base of it there is no much larger clone, and no base qualities were kept. The TCR beta CDR3 regions were amplified from the RNA transcripts. For the first round of RT-PCR on the TCR CDR3, the HTBI primer set was used together with the Qiagen OneStep RT-PCR kit. Libraries were constructed in a second round of multiplex PCR, after which size selection and purification were performed. Paired-end sequencing of the libraries was performed with 100 bp reads on an Illumina HiSeq2000. As for the original processing: SOAPnuke was used to process the raw data, with reads discarded if the reads contained adapters or uncalled bases, had a mean Phred below 15, or lacked an exact constant-primer or identifier match. COPE v1.2.5 was used to merge the high-quality paired reads, and each unique nucleotide sequence was defined as a clonotype. MiTCR v1.1 was used to align clonotypes to the IMGT TRBV, TRBD and TRBJ reference segments. Analysis was restricted to V-J combinations with a frequency above 0.0001, which covered approximately 99% of repertoires. A TCS score was defined as the ratio of F50 (clonal expansion) to E x V (chaos), with BLOSUM62-based TCRdist applied between CDR3 peptides within each V-J. Welch's t-statistics and random forest reduced roughly 500 V-J features to roughly 13, which were used in a naive Bayes classifier (R e1071). The Morisita-Horn index was used to measure how similar the thyroid and blood repertoires were. TCRdb applied fastp at Q25 and MiXCR to the public reads, then kept only in-frame beta chains. Every entry covers one CDR3 protein and lists the most common genes and DNA from its rows. For this entry, the V and J calls and clone size follow TCRdb and not the study's own pipeline. The sample contains hundreds of thousands of distinct CDR3 sequences, 38% of them found a single time. The ten largest account for around 10% of the sample.

The material sequenced was blood. The sequence derives from a man younger than 30 with Graves' hyperthyroidism. The chain was built from TRBV7-9 and TRBJ2-7, and TRBD1 matches 8 of the central bases. The DNA reads TGTGCCAGCAGTCCGACAGGGGTATACGAGCAGTACTTC. Its protein product is CASSPTGVYEQYF.